Listed here are 13 T cell receptor beta chains from one sample, sequenced in a study of cytomegalovirus exposure and HLA in healthy donors. Vbeta (60) and Jbeta (13) primers were used in the PCR. Assay used: immunoSEQ multiplex PCR; TCRdb lists only in-frame clones, some missing. The sample carries 75,000 to 90,000 clones, over 65% recorded once. Sequencing input: PBMCs. The receptors shown here come from a man in his forties in good health and CMV-seronegative.

The chain uses TRBV9 and TRBJ1-3; D unclear. Trimming left V 0 bases short and J 0 bases short, with 7 bases between. The CDR3 has 15 amino acids. The germline V gene encodes CDR1 SGDLS and CDR2 YYNGEE. The chain's CDR3 is CASSVGGVSGNTIYF. The DNA for the CDR3 is TGTGCCAGCAGCGTAGGAGGTGTCTCTGGAAACACCATATATTTT.

The chain combines TRBV5-1 with TRBJ1-1; D not certain. V was clipped by 0 bases and J by 1 base, with 7 bases between them. CDR3 length equals 14 residues. From germline, CDR1 is SGHRS and CDR2 YFSETQ. CDR3 amino acids: CASSLASGNTEAFF. The CDR3 DNA sequence: TGCGCCAGCAGCTTGGCCTCAGGGAACACTGAAGCTTTCTTT.

There are a few counts of this clone. This sequence joins TRBV6-1 and TRBJ2-7; D is ambiguous. V lost 7 bases, J lost 3 bases, and 16 bases lay in between. Germline V lookup: CDR1 MNHNS, CDR2 SASEGT. The CDR3 consists of 14 residues. The CDR3 is CASKLTHLFYEQYF. For the CDR3, the DNA is TGTGCCAGCAAACTAACCCATCTTTTCTACGAGCAGTACTTC.

The chain couples TRBV4-3 to TRBJ2-2; TRBD2 aligns across 8 bases. The germline V gene has CDR1 LGHNA and CDR2 YSLEER. This CDR3 is built from 16 residues. V gave up 0 bases and J gave up 5 bases; unmatched junction bases: 5. CDR3 in DNA: TGCGCCAGCAGCCAAGACAGAGCTAGCGGGACCGGGGAGCTGTTTTTT. It is translated as CASSQDRASGTGELFF.

Note on this clone: At one boundary the junction diverges from the germline segment, which might be a read error. The J gene is TRBJ1-1, the V gene TRBV7-8; D is undetermined. This CDR3 is built from 15 residues. Per the germline V gene, CDR1 is SGHVS and CDR2 is FQNEAQ. The CDR3 coding sequence is TGTGCCAGCAGCTTAGTTACGGGAACGAACACTGAAGCTTCCTTT. Translated, it gives CASSLVTGTNTEASF.

V and J are TRBV20-1 and TRBJ1-2, with D possibly being TRBD1 (5 bases). V shed 3 bases and J shed 5 bases, with 7 bases lying between them. Germline CDR1 DFQATT, CDR2 SNEGSKA (reference sequence). The CDR3 runs to 11 residues. The CDR3 nucleotides read TGCAGTGCTAGTGACAGTTATGGCTACACCTTC. This translates into CSASDSYGYTF.

The sample holds a few counts of this clone. This chain joins TRBV30 and TRBJ1-3; D unclear. Germline lookup yields CDR1 GTSNPN and CDR2 SVGIG (reference sequence). This CDR3 is built from 13 residues. V dropped 7 bases and J dropped 6 bases, with 16 bases sitting between them. As DNA, the CDR3 is TGTGCCTTGCGGGTTTCCGTGGAAAACACCATATATTTT. Residues: CALRVSVENTIYF. Complete variable domain (other parts from reference TRBV30 and TRBJ1-3): SQTIHQWPATLVQPVGSPLSLECTVEGTSNPNLYWYRQAAGRGLQLLFYSVGIGQISSEVPQNLSASRPQDRQFILSSKKLLLSDSGFYLCALRVSVENTIYFGEGSWLTVV.

The chain links TRBV6-4 to TRBJ1-1; 7 bases map to TRBD1. V shed 7 bases and J 0 bases; nucleotides not matched to a gene: 11. The CDR3 spans 16 residues. Germline V gene sequence: CDR1 MRHNA, CDR2 SNTAGT. The CDR3 DNA reads TGTGCCAGCAAAACCGGGACAGAAAAAATGAACACTGAAGCTTTCTTT. It codes for CASKTGTEKMNTEAFF.

CDR3 sequence: CASSGYRTSGRANEQYF. The CDR3 nucleotides are TGTGCCAGCAGTGGATATAGGACTAGCGGGAGGGCCAACGAGCAGTACTTC. V usage is TRBV28 and J usage is TRBJ2-7, with 15 positions matching TRBD2. With 5 bases clipped from V and 5 bases from J, the junction kept 10 bases outside the gene matches. The CDR3 loop spans 17 amino acids. Germline values: CDR1 MDHEN, CDR2 SYDVKM.

This chain connects TRBV5-8 to TRBJ2-5; tentative D call: TRBD2 (6 bases). Per the germline V gene, CDR1 is SGHTS and CDR2 is YDEGEE. Trimming stripped 2 bases from V and 7 bases from J, with 21 bases between. The CDR3 runs to 16 residues. DNA of the CDR3: TGTGCCAGCAGCTTTCCCCTCGGGAGTCTGGAGGGGACCCAGTACTTC. It yields the protein CASSFPLGSLEGTQYF.

J is TRBJ1-3 and V is TRBV5-1; possible D gene TRBD1, 5 bases. The CDR3 has 14 residues. The V end lost 4 bases, the J end lost 0 bases, and 8 bases lay between the germline ends. Germline assignment: CDR1 SGHRS and CDR2 YFSETQ. The CDR3 region is CASSGGDSGNTIYF. The CDR3 region has the DNA TGCGCCAGCAGCGGAGGGGACTCTGGAAACACCATATATTTT. The full variable domain, rest sourced from reference TRBV5-1 and TRBJ1-3, is KAGVTQTPRYLIKTRGQQVTLSCSPISGHRSVSWYQQTPGQGLQFLFEYFSETQRNKGNFPGRFSGRQFSNSRSEMNVSTLELGDSALYLCASSGGDSGNTIYFGEGSWLTVV.

This clone was counted a few times. J is TRBJ1-1 and V is TRBV2, with D uncertain. Germline assignment: CDR1 SNHLY and CDR2 FYNNEI. Trimming took off 4 bases at V and 5 bases at J, with 14 bases between the two ends. This CDR3 is 14 amino acids long. DNA for the CDR3: TGTGCCAGCAGTGTATTGAGTAGTCGGACTGAAGCTTTCTTT. Amino acids: CASSVLSSRTEAFF.

This chain joins TRBV6-1 and TRBJ2-1, with TRBD1 matching over 7 bases. With V trimmed by 5 bases and J by 6 bases, 7 bases remained unmatched. The CDR3 is 14 amino acids. Germline CDR1 and CDR2: MNHNS and SASEGT. The CDR3 DNA follows: TGTGCCAGCAGTCAGGGGGACAGCTTCAATGAGCAGTTCTTC. Protein sequence: CASSQGDSFNEQFF.